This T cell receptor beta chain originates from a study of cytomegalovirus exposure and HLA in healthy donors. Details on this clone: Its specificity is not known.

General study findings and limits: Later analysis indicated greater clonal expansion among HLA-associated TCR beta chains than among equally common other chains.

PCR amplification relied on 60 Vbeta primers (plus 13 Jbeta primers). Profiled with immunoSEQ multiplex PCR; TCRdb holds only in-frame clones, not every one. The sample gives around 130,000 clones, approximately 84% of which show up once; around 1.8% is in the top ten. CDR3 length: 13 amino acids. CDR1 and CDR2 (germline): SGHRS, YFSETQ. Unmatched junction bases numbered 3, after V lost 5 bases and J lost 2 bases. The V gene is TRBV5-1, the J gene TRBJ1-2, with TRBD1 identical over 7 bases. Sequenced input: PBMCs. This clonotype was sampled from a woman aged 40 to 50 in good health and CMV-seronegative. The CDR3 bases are TGCGCCAGCAGAACGGGACAGAACTATGGCTACACCTTC. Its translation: CASRTGQNYGYTF. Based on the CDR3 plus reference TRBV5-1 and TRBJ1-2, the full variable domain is KAGVTQTPRYLIKTRGQQVTLSCSPISGHRSVSWYQQTPGQGLQFLFEYFSETQRNKGNFPGRFSGRQFSNSRSEMNVSTLELGDSALYLCASRTGQNYGYTFGSGTRLTVV.